A selection of T cell receptor beta chains follows, all from one sample in a study of T-cell memory formation after mild COVID-19. TCRdb re-derived calls from the 5' RACE reads in MiXCR, one entry per CDR3 protein. The data contain around 340,000 distinct CDR3 sequences, roughly 13% of them singletons. Sequencing used PBMCs or a T cell subset sorted from them (not recorded which). These TCRs come from a man between 18 and 29 years old who had mild COVID-19 (a few samples of this study predate the infection). Cell type and time point are not known. Each CDR3 is given with its conserved first and last residue. Each record gives: CDR3 protein, CDR3 DNA, D gene, clone size, J gene, V gene. D genes are given only for firm matches. Only some rows state a clone size, as once, few, many or a class for expanded clones.

CDR3 protein: CAIRGDYEQYF; CDR3 DNA: TGTGCCATCAGGGGGGACTACGAGCAGTACTTC; D gene: .; clone size: many; J gene: TRBJ2-7; V gene: TRBV10-3
CDR3 protein: CASSFRDRAYGYTF; CDR3 DNA: TGTGCCAGCAGCTTCCGGGACAGGGCATATGGCTACACCTTC; D gene: TRBD1; clone size: .; J gene: TRBJ1-2; V gene: TRBV6-5
CDR3 protein: CASSTSDRVGSPLHF; CDR3 DNA: TGCGCCAGCAGCACCTCGGACAGGGTTGGGTCACCCCTCCACTTT; D gene: TRBD1; clone size: .; J gene: TRBJ1-6; V gene: TRBV5-1
CDR3 protein: CASSFVHGQDTGELFF; CDR3 DNA: TGTGCCAGCAGTTTTGTTCACGGGCAGGACACCGGGGAGCTGTTTTTT; D gene: .; clone size: .; J gene: TRBJ2-2; V gene: TRBV12-3/TRBV12-4
CDR3 protein: CASSLVPRKGVRTEAFF; CDR3 DNA: TGTGCCAGCAGCTTAGTCCCACGGAAGGGAGTAAGGACTGAAGCTTTCTTT; D gene: .; clone size: few; J gene: TRBJ1-1; V gene: TRBV11-2
CDR3 protein: CSVDRLELTQYF; CDR3 DNA: TGCAGTGTAGACCGGCTGGAGTTGACCCAGTACTTC; D gene: .; clone size: .; J gene: TRBJ2-5; V gene: TRBV20-1
CDR3 protein: CASSQGRWTDTQYF; CDR3 DNA: TGCGCCAGCTCTCAGGGGAGGTGGACAGATACGCAGTATTTT; D gene: .; clone size: .; J gene: TRBJ2-3; V gene: TRBV5-1
CDR3 protein: CASTPHIGTVCNQPQHF; CDR3 DNA: TGTGCCAGTACCCCCCATATAGGGACGGTATGCAATCAGCCCCAGCATTTT; D gene: .; clone size: .; J gene: TRBJ1-5; V gene: TRBV19
CDR3 protein: CASSQGGGGATEQFF; CDR3 DNA: TGCGCCAGCAGCCAAGGGGGCGGGGGGGCCACTGAGCAGTTCTTC; D gene: TRBD2; clone size: few; J gene: TRBJ2-1; V gene: TRBV4-1
CDR3 protein: CSARERGAQETQYF; CDR3 DNA: TGCAGTGCTAGGGAGCGGGGGGCACAAGAGACCCAGTACTTC; D gene: TRBD2; clone size: .; J gene: TRBJ2-5; V gene: TRBV20-1
CDR3 protein: CASIQGKETQYF; CDR3 DNA: TGTGCCAGCATACAGGGGAAAGAGACCCAGTACTTC; D gene: TRBD1; clone size: .; J gene: TRBJ2-5; V gene: TRBV2
CDR3 protein: CASSHGAASTDTQYF; CDR3 DNA: TGTGCCAGCAGCCACGGGGCCGCCTCCACAGATACGCAGTATTTT; D gene: .; clone size: .; J gene: TRBJ2-3; V gene: TRBV11-2
CDR3 protein: CATRDSSYNEQFF; CDR3 DNA: TGTGCCACCAGGGACAGTTCCTACAATGAGCAGTTCTTC; D gene: .; clone size: many; J gene: TRBJ2-1; V gene: TRBV24-1
CDR3 protein: CSARPRTPPMLHTQYF; CDR3 DNA: TGCAGTGCTAGACCCCGGACTCCCCCAATGCTCCATACGCAGTATTTT; D gene: .; clone size: .; J gene: TRBJ2-3; V gene: TRBV20-1
CDR3 protein: CASSRTGISGNTIYF; CDR3 DNA: TGTGCCAGCAGTCGGACAGGGATCTCTGGAAACACCATATATTTT; D gene: TRBD1; clone size: few; J gene: TRBJ1-3; V gene: TRBV2